This T cell receptor beta chain was identified in a study of human T cells and chemical hapten exposure. Study-level background: DPC at 0.01% went onto the upper back in patch tests, read at 6 days. Women made up most patients, who had alopecia areata, totalis or universalis.

This clonotype was detected a few times. Time point noted: patch test 2, 6 weeks after DPC sensitization. Treatment of the sample: therapeutic diphenylcyclopropenone sensitization with weekly scalp DPC. The library labeled individual cDNA molecules by adding unique molecular identifiers to them. TCRdb analysed the RACE reads with MiXCR anew, one entry per CDR3 protein. Seen here are approximately 90,000 distinct CDR3 sequences, approximately 10% observed once, and the top ten hold 2.2%. V lost 2 bases to trimming and J lost 7 bases, with 12 bases between them. The length of the CDR3 is 14 residues. The germline V gene encodes CDR1 MNHNS and CDR2 SASEGT.

The source of this sequence is a man between 35 and 55 years old with alopecia areata. Some clones in this sample may be carry-over from other donors' samples. The V call is TRBV6-1, the J call TRBJ1-5; D possibly corresponds to TRBD1 (5 bases). The specimen comprised whole blood, sampled in connection with sensitization to the hapten diphenylcyclopropenone (DPC). In DNA form, the CDR3 reads TGTGCCAGCAGTGAATCGTTGGGGGAGCAGCCCCAGCATTTT. Protein sequence: CASSESLGEQPQHF.